What follows are 14 T cell receptor beta chains derived from one specimen sequenced in a study of blood T cell repertoires in COVID-19. Measured with immunoSEQ multiplex PCR; TCRdb has only the in-frame clones, and not every one. The sample consists of about 170,000 clones, 84% of them appearing once. Sequences were obtained from peripheral blood. These receptors came from a man aged 35-49 years who had recovered from COVID-19.

The DNA of the CDR3 is TGCGCCAGCAGCCCTGTCCCGGAGGCTCATTCCGATGAGCAGTTCTTC. It codes for CASSPVPEAHSDEQFF. The V gene is TRBV4-1, the J gene TRBJ2-1; tentatively, D is TRBD2 (5 bases). This CDR3 contains 16 residues. CDR1 and CDR2 from the germline V gene are MGHRA and YSYEKL. V was pared by 4 bases and J by 8 bases, with 21 bases between.

This rearrangement joins TRBV19 to TRBJ2-7; D uncertain. CDR3 length: 15 amino acids. The germline gives CDR1 LNHDA, CDR2 SQIVND (reference sequence). The V and J ends lost 3 bases and 4 bases respectively, with 16 bases between them. The CDR3, as DNA: TGTGCCAGTAGTATTACGGTAATAAGTACGTACGAGCAGTACTTC. Amino acid sequence: CASSITVISTYEQYF.

This clone appeared once. The chain joins TRBV29-1 to TRBJ2-2; 7 nucleotides match TRBD1. The CDR3 has 13 residues. The germline CDR1 and CDR2 sequences are SQVTM and ANQGSEA. The V gene end was trimmed by 7 bases and the J gene end by 3 bases; junction bases not matched to a gene: 5. The CDR3, as DNA: TGCAGCGCTAGACAGGGTTACACCGGGGAGCTGTTTTTT. Its translation is CSARQGYTGELFF.

The CDR3 loop is CASSPRTGRDGYTF. In nucleotides, the CDR3 is TGTGCCAGCAGCCCCAGGACAGGGCGGGACGGCTACACCTTC. This rearrangement joins TRBV6-5 to TRBJ1-2; 8 bases agree with TRBD1. Germline assignment: CDR1 MNHEY and CDR2 SVGAGI. V trimming: 6 bases; J trimming: 8 bases; junction bases outside the gene matches: 11. This CDR3 is built from 14 residues.

The chain combines TRBV7-2 with TRBJ1-6; TRBD1 matches 7 bases. The J segment lost 7 bases and the V segment lost 4 bases, leaving 4 bases of the junction unmatched. The germline V gene encodes CDR1 SGHTA and CDR2 FQGNSA. The length of the CDR3 is 14 residues. The CDR3 DNA reads as TGTGCCAGCAGCTCCGGGACAGTCAATTCACCCCTCCACTTT. This encodes CASSSGTVNSPLHF.

The gene calls are TRBV4-3 and TRBJ2-7, with D possibly being TRBD1 (5 bases). Germline lookup yields CDR1 LGHNA and CDR2 YSLEER. Trimming pared 0 bases from V and 2 bases from J, leaving 11 bases between. The CDR3 spans 15 residues. The CDR3 loop reads CASSQDSGNPYEQYF. CDR3 sequence (DNA): TGCGCCAGCAGCCAAGATTCAGGGAACCCCTACGAGCAGTACTTC.

This clone showed up just once. This chain joins TRBV6-5 and TRBJ1-6; 10 positions agree with TRBD1. Germline trimming cut 3 bases from V and 6 bases from J; bases unmatched to any gene: 5. The CDR3 has 16 residues. CDR1 and CDR2 (germline): MNHEY, SVGAGI. The CDR3 region is CASSYPRTGGNSPLHF. CDR3 nucleotides: TGTGCCAGCAGTTATCCAAGGACAGGGGGTAATTCACCCCTCCACTTT.

In DNA form, the CDR3 reads TGTGCCAGCAGCTGGGGACAGGGTGTCAATGAGCAGTTCTTC. Translation gives CASSWGQGVNEQFF. The chain is built from TRBV5-6 and TRBJ2-1; 9 bases agree with TRBD1. The CDR3 is 14 residues long. With 3 bases clipped from V and 6 bases from J, the junction kept 4 bases outside the gene matches. The germline V gene has CDR1 SGHDT and CDR2 YYEEEE. Complete variable domain (other parts from reference TRBV5-6 and TRBJ2-1): DAGVTQSPTHLIKTRGQQVTLRCSPKSGHDTVSWYQQALGQGPQFIFQYYEEEERQRGNFPDRFSGHQFPNYSSELNVNALLLGDSALYLCASSWGQGVNEQFFGPGTRLTVL.

The chain combines TRBV5-4 with TRBJ2-7; TRBD2 matches 13 bases. The V segment lost 0 bases and the J segment 2 bases; nucleotides outside the gene matches: 8. Germline CDR1 is SGHNT and CDR2 is YYREEE (reference sequence). CDR3 size: 18 residues. The CDR3 coding sequence is TGTGCCAGCAGCTTGGGACTAGCGGGAGGTTCATTCACCTACGAGCAGTACTTC. It specifies CASSLGLAGGSFTYEQYF.

This chain connects TRBV6-2 or TRBV6-3 to TRBJ2-7; 10 nucleotides match TRBD2. The V segment lost 4 bases and the J segment 3 bases; nucleotides outside the gene matches: 12. CDR3 length: 17 amino acids. CDR1 and CDR2 (germline): MNHEY, SVGEGT. DNA for the CDR3: TGTGCCAGCAGTTCAAGAGAAAGCGGGAGGGCCCTCTACGAGCAGTACTTC. Amino acids: CASSSRESGRALYEQYF.

The rearrangement links TRBV6-4 to TRBJ2-3; weak D call: TRBD1 (6 bases). The CDR3 extends over 15 amino acids. V was trimmed by 4 bases and J by 4 bases, leaving 15 bases between them. Germline V gene sequence: CDR1 MRHNA, CDR2 SNTAGT. For the CDR3, the DNA is TGTGCCAGCAGTGCATCCCCGACAGGTTCAGATACGCAGTATTTT. It yields the protein CASSASPTGSDTQYF.

The chain carries TRBV4-3 and TRBJ2-5; maybe TRBD1 (6 bases). Trimming left V 0 bases short and J 4 bases short, with 12 bases between. The CDR3 contains 15 residues. Germline-derived CDR1 and CDR2 are LGHNA and YSLEER. CDR3 amino acids: CASSQDLGRGETQYF. CDR3 nucleotide sequence: TGCGCCAGCAGCCAAGATCTCGGCAGGGGAGAGACCCAGTACTTC.

The chain carries TRBV4-1 and TRBJ2-1; 7 nucleotides match TRBD2. The germline V gene has CDR1 MGHRA and CDR2 YSYEKL. The junction had 13 bases not matched to a gene; V was cut back by 3 bases and J by 5 bases. This CDR3 contains 17 residues. Here the CDR3 DNA reads TGCGCCAGCAGCCACCTAAAGCGGCTAGCGGATAACAATGAGCAGTTCTTC. This codes for CASSHLKRLADNNEQFF.

The chain uses TRBV7-3 and TRBJ1-1, with D tentatively TRBD1 (6 bases). This CDR3 is built from 14 residues. The germline gives CDR1 SGHTA, CDR2 FQGTGA. V lost 6 bases to trimming and J lost 0 bases, with 11 bases between them. CDR3 nucleotide sequence: TGTGCCAGCAGTCCCGGGACACTGAACACTGAAGCTTTCTTT. This sequence encodes CASSPGTLNTEAFF.